Detailed here is one T cell receptor beta chain. This sample was included in a study of T cells in Graves' hyperthyroidism and ophthalmopathy. Amplification yielded TCR beta CDR3 regions, with RNA transcripts as the source. First-round RT-PCR of the TCR CDR3 relied on the HTBI primer set. Each CDR3 protein is one row after TCRdb ran MiXCR on the multiplex PCR reads. The sample consists of about 260,000 distinct CDR3 sequences, 22% of them appearing once. Germline lookup yields CDR1 ENHRY and CDR2 SYGVKD. The CDR3 covers 14 residues. V gave up 8 bases and J gave up 2 bases; unmatched junction bases: 2. V is TRBV10-3 and J is TRBJ2-3, with 12 bases aligning to TRBD2. This clonotype was sampled from a man younger than 40 with Graves' ophthalmopathy. The specimen sequenced was blood. In DNA, the CDR3 is TGTGCCATCGCTAGCGGGAGGGCCACAGATACGCAGTATTTT. Its protein product is CAIASGRATDTQYF.